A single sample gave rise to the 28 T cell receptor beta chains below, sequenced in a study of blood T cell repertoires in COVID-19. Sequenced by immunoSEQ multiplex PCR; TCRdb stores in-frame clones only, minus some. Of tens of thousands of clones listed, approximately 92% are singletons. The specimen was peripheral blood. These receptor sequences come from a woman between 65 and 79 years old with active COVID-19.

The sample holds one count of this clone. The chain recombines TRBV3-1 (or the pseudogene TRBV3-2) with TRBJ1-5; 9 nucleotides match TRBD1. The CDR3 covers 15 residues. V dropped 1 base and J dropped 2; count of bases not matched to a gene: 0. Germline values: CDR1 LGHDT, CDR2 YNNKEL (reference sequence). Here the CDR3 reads CASSQGTGGNQPQHF. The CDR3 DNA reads TGTGCCAGCAGCCAAGGGACAGGGGGCAATCAGCCCCAGCATTTT.

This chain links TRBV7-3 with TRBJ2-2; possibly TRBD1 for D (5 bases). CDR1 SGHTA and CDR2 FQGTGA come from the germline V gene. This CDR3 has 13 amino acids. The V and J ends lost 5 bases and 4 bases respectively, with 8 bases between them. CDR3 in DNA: TGTGCCAGCAGCCTTACAGGCACCGGGGAGCTGTTTTTT. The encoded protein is CASSLTGTGELFF.

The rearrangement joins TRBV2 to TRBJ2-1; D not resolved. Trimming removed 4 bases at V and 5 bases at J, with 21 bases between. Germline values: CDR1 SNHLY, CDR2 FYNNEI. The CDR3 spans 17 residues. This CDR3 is CASSGHTRVVSNNEQFF. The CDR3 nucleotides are TGTGCCAGCAGTGGCCACACCCGGGTGGTATCGAACAATGAGCAGTTCTTC.

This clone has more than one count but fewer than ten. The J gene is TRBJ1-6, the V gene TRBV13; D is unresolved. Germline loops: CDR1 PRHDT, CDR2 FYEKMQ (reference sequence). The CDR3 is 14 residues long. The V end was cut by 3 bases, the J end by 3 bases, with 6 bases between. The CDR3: CASSLGRYNSPLHF. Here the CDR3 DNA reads TGTGCCAGCAGCTTGGGCCGCTATAATTCACCCCTCCACTTT. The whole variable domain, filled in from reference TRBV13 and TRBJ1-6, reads AAGVIQSPRHLIKEKRETATLKCYPIPRHDTVYWYQQGPGQDPQFLISFYEKMQSDKGSIPDRFSAQQFSDYHSELNMSSLELGDSALYFCASSLGRYNSPLHFGNGTRLTVT.

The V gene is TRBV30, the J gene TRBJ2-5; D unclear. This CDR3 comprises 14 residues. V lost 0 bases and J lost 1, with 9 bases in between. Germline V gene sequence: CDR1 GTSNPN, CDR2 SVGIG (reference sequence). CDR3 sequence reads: CAWSVLRFQETQYF. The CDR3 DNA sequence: TGTGCCTGGAGTGTACTCAGGTTCCAAGAGACCCAGTACTTC. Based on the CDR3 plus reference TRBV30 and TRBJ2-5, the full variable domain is SQTIHQWPATLVQPVGSPLSLECTVEGTSNPNLYWYRQAAGRGLQLLFYSVGIGQISSEVPQNLSASRPQDRQFILSSKKLLLSDSGFYLCAWSVLRFQETQYFGPGTRLLVL.

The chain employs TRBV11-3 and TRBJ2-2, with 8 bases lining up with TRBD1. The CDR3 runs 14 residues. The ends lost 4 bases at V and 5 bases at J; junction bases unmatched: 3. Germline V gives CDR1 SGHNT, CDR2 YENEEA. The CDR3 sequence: CASSSYRGTGELFF. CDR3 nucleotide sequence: TGTGCCAGCAGCTCGTACAGGGGGACCGGGGAGCTGTTTTTT.

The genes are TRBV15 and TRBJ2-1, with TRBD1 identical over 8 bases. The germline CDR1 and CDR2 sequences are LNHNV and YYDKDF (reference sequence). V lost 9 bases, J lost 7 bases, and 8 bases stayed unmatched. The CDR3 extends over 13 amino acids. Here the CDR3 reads CATKDRESNEQFF. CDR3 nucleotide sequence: TGTGCCACAAAGGACAGGGAATCGAATGAGCAGTTCTTC.

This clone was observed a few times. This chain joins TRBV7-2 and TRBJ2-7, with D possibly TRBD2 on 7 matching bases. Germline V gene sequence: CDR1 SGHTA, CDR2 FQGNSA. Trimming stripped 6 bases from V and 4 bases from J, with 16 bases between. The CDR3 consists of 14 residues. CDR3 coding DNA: TGTGCCAGCAGTTCCTACCGGGGGGCTTACGAGCAGTACTTC. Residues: CASSSYRGAYEQYF. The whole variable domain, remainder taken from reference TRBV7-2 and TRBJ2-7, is GAGVSQSPSNKVTEKGKDVELRCDPISGHTALYWYRQSLGQGLEFLIYFQGNSAPDKSGLPSDRFSAERTGGSVSTLTIQRTQQEDSAVYLCASSSYRGAYEQYFGPGTRLTVT.

The CDR3 sequence is CASSPGFTYEQYF. The CDR3 coding sequence is TGTGCCAGTAGCCCAGGGTTTACCTACGAGCAGTACTTC. The V call is TRBV19, the J call TRBJ2-7, with D tentatively TRBD1 (5 bases). Per the germline V gene, CDR1 is LNHDA and CDR2 is SQIVND (reference sequence). Trimming cost V 6 bases and J 2 bases, with 11 bases left between them. The CDR3 extends over 13 amino acids.

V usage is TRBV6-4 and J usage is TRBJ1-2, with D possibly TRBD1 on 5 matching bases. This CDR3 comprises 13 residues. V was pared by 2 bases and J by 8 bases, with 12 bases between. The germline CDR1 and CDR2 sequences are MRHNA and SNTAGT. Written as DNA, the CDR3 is TGTGCCAGCAGTGACGGGAGGGGCTACGGCTACACCTTC. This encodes CASSDGRGYGYTF.

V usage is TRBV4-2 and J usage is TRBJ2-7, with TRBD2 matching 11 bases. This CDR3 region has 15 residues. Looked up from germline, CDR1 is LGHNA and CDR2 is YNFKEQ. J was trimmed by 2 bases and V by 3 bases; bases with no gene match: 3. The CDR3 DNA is TGTGCCAGCAGCCATGTAGCGGGAGGGCCCTACGAGCAGTACTTC. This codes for CASSHVAGGPYEQYF.

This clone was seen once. The CDR3 DNA is TGCGCCAGCAGCCAAGCGGACACTGAAGCTTTCTTT. Its protein is CASSQADTEAFF. The V call is TRBV4-1, the J call TRBJ1-1, with no clear D. V lost 1 base to trimming and J lost 3 bases, with 3 bases between them. The CDR3 extends over 12 amino acids. Germline V lookup: CDR1 MGHRA, CDR2 YSYEKL.

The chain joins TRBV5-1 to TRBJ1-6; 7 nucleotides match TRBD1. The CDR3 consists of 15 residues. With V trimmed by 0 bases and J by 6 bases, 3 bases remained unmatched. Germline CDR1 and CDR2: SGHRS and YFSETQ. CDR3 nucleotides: TGCGCCAGCAGCTTGGCGGACAGGACTAATTCACCCCTCCACTTT. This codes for CASSLADRTNSPLHF.

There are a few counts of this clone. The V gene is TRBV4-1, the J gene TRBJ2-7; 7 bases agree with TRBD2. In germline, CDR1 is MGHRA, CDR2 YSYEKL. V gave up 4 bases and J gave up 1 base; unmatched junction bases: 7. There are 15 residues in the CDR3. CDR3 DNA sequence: TGCGCCAGCAGCCTGGGCATGGGAGGGTCCTACGAGCAGTACTTC. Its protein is CASSLGMGGSYEQYF.

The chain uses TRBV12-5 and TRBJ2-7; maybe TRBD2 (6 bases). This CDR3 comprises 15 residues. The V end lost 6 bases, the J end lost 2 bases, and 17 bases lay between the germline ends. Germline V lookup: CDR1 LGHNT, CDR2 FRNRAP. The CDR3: CASGPKGTAAYEQYF. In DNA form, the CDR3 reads TGTGCTAGTGGACCGAAAGGGACTGCCGCCTACGAGCAGTACTTC.

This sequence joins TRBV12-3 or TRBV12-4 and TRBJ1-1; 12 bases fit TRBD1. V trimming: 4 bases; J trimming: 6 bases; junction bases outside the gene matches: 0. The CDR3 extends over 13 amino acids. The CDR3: CASSWDRGPEAFF. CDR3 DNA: TGTGCCAGCAGTTGGGACAGGGGGCCTGAAGCTTTCTTT.

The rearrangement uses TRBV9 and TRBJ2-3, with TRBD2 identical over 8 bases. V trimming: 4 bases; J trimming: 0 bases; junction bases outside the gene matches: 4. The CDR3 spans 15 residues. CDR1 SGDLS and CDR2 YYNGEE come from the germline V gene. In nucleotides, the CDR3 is TGTGCCAGCAGCACGGGACTAGGGAGCACAGATACGCAGTATTTT. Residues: CASSTGLGSTDTQYF.

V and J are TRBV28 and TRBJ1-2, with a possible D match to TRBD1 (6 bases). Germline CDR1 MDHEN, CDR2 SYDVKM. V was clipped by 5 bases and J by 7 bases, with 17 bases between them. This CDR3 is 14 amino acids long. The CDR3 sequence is CASSLTGTTLGYTF. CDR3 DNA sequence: TGTGCCAGCAGTCTAACCGGGACAACACTTGGCTACACCTTC.

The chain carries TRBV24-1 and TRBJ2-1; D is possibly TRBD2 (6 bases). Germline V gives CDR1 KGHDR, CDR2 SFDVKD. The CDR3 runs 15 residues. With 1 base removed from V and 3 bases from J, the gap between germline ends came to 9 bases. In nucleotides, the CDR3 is TGTGCCACCAGTGATTTAGGCGGGAACTACAATGAGCAGTTCTTC. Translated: CATSDLGGNYNEQFF.

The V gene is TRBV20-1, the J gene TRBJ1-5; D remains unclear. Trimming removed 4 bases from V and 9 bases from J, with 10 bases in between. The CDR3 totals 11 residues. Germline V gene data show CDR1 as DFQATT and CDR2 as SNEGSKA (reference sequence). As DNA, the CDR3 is TGCAGTGCTACCGCCCGGGGGCCCCAGCATTTT. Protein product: CSATARGPQHF.

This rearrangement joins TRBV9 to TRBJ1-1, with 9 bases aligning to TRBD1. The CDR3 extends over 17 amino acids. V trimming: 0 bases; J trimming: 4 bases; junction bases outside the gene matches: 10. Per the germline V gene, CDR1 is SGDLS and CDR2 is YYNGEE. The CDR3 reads CASSVGGTGTRRTEAFF. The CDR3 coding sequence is TGTGCCAGCAGCGTAGGCGGGACAGGGACTCGGCGCACTGAAGCTTTCTTT.

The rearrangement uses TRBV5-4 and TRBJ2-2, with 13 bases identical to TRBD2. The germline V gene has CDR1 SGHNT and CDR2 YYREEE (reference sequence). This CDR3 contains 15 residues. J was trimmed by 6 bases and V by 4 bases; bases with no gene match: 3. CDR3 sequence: CASSLGLAGPGELFF. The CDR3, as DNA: TGTGCCAGCAGCCTGGGACTAGCGGGACCCGGGGAGCTGTTTTTT. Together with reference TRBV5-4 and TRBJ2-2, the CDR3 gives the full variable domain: ETGVTQSPTHLIKTRGQQVTLRCSSQSGHNTVSWYQQALGQGPQFIFQYYREEENGRGNFPPRFSGLQFPNYSSELNVNALELDDSALYLCASSLGLAGPGELFFGEGSRLTVL.

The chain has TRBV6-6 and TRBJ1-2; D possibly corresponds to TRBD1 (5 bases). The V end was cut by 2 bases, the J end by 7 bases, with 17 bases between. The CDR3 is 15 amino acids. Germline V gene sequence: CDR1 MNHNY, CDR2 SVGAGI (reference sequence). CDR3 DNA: TGTGCCAGCAGTTACCCGCGGGGGAGCATGAGTGGCTACACCTTC. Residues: CASSYPRGSMSGYTF.

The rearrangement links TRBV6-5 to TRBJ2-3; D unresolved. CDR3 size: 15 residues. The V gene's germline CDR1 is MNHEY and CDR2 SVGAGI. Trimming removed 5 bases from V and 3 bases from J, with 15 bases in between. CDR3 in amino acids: CASSPRNRATDTQYF. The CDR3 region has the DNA TGTGCCAGCAGTCCAAGGAACCGAGCGACAGATACGCAGTATTTT.

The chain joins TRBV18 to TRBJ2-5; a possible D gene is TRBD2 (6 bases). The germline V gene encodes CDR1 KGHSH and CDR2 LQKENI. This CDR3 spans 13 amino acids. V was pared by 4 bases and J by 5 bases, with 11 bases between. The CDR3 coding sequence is TGTGCCAGCTCACTACTCGCGGGGGAGACCCAGTACTTC. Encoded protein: CASSLLAGETQYF.

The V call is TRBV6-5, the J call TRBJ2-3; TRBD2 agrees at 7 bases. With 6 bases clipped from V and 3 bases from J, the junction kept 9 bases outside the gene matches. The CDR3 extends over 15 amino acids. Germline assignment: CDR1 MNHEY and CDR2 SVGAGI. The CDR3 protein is CASRPTAGRTDTQYF. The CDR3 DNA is TGTGCCAGCAGGCCCACAGCGGGACGGACAGATACGCAGTATTTT.

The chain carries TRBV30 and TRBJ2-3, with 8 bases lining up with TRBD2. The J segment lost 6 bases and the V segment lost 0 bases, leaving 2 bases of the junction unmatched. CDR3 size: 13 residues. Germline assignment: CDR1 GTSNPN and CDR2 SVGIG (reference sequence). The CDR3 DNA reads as TGTGCCTGGAGTGTAGGGACTAGGGATACGCAGTATTTT. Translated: CAWSVGTRDTQYF.

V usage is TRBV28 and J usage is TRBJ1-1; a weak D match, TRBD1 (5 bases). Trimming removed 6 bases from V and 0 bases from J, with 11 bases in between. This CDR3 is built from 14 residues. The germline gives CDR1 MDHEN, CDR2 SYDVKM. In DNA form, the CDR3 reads TGTGCCAGCAGCCGCAGGGCGATGAACACTGAAGCTTTCTTT. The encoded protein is CASSRRAMNTEAFF. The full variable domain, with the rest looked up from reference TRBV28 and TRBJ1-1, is DVKVTQSSRYLVKRTGEKVFLECVQDMDHENMFWYRQDPGLGLRLIYFSYDVKMKEKGDIPEGYSVSREKKERFSLILESASTNQTSMYLCASSRRAMNTEAFFGQGTRLTVV.